Sequencing of this T cell receptor beta chain was carried out in a study of graft-versus-host responses after intestinal transplantation. Whole-study context: Multivisceral, liver-intestinal, or isolated intestinal transplants were received by the recipients. The study, taken as a whole, reports: An association linked early post-transplant HvG declines with peak circulating GvH clone levels.

The data were produced by immunoSEQ multiplex PCR, yet TCRdb's version contains in-frame clones alone and is incomplete. Of 85,000 to 100,000 clones in the sample, roughly 91% were seen once. With respect to this clone: Its target is not known.

Between the trimmed V and J ends, which lost 3 bases and 2 bases, there was a span of 7 bases. The CDR3 sequence is 13 residues long. In germline, CDR1 is SGHVS, CDR2 FNYEAQ. This rearrangement joins TRBV7-6 to TRBJ1-2, with D perhaps matching TRBD1 (5 bases). The receptor comes from a human donor who received an intestinal transplant. This sample comprised unstimulated CD8+ T cells sorted from spleen or lymph node cells, obtained before intestinal transplant. CDR3: CASSFDSNYGYTF. DNA for the CDR3: TGTGCCAGCAGCTTTGACAGCAACTATGGCTACACCTTC. Full variable domain (rest looked up from reference TRBV7-6 and TRBJ1-2): GAGVSQSPRYKVTKRGQDVALRCDPISGHVSLYWYRQALGQGPEFLTYFNYEAQQDKSGLPNDRFSAERPEGSISTLTIQRTEQRDSAMYRCASSFDSNYGYTFGSGTRLTVV.